One sample yielded the 27 T cell receptor beta chains listed below, sequenced in a study of blood T cell repertoires in COVID-19 (dated by TCRdb to about 2020). Library preparation employed the immunoSEQ multiplex PCR assay. This immuneACCESS table, as held by TCRdb, lists in-frame sequences with V and J called but not all clones. Of the missing ones, under half trace to an unresolved V gene in checked studies; the others have no known cause. A total of 150,000 to 200,000 clones appear in this sample, more than 75% of them only once. The ten largest make up about 15% of the sample. The material sequenced was PBMCs or T cells enriched from blood (not recorded which). The receptors derive from a woman aged 45-59 years with acute COVID-19.

This rearrangement joins TRBV6-5 to TRBJ2-2; TRBD2 is a possible D gene (5 bases). The CDR3 has 15 amino acids. The V end was cut by 8 bases, the J end by 4 bases, with 17 bases between. Germline CDR1 is MNHEY and CDR2 is SVGAGI. DNA of the CDR3: TGTGCCAGCGGGCTGGGTGTAGCGACCACCGGGGAGCTGTTTTTT. The encoded protein is CASGLGVATTGELFF.

In this sample, this clone turned up many times. This chain uses TRBV6-4 with TRBJ2-7; 8 bases align to TRBD2. Germline loops: CDR1 MRHNA, CDR2 SNTAGT. J gave up 0 bases and V 2 bases, and 3 bases lay outside the gene matches. The CDR3 has 15 residues. The CDR3 loop reads CASSDPSGHSYEQYV. In nucleotides, the CDR3 is TGTGCCAGCAGTGACCCTAGCGGGCACTCCTACGAGCAGTACGTC.

This chain joins TRBV29-1 and TRBJ1-2, with D possibly being TRBD1 (5 bases). Germline V gives CDR1 SQVTM, CDR2 ANQGSEA. This CDR3 comprises 13 residues. Trimming stripped 1 base from V and 1 base from J, with 7 bases between. The CDR3 protein is CSVEGTLNYGYTF. The DNA of the CDR3 is TGCAGCGTTGAAGGGACACTTAACTATGGCTACACCTTC.

The rearrangement links TRBV3-1 (or the pseudogene TRBV3-2) to TRBJ1-6; D is possibly TRBD1 (6 bases). The CDR3 spans 16 residues. The V end lost 4 bases, the J end lost 7 bases, and 17 bases lay between the germline ends. Germline V gene sequence: CDR1 LGHDT, CDR2 YNNKEL (reference sequence). CDR3 sequence reads: CASSPTVGQKNSPLHF. CDR3 DNA: TGTGCCAGCAGCCCGACCGTCGGACAGAAAAATTCACCCCTCCACTTT.

CDR3 in amino acids: CASSISGGAMNEQFF. CDR3 coding DNA: TGTGCCAGTAGTATTAGCGGGGGGGCCATGAATGAGCAGTTCTTC. The chain couples TRBV19 to TRBJ2-1; TRBD2 matches at 11 bases. The germline gives CDR1 LNHDA, CDR2 SQIVND (reference sequence). Trimming at V came to 3 bases and at J to 7 bases, leaving 5 bases not matched to a gene. This CDR3 region has 15 residues.

In this sample, this clone turned up a few times. The chain employs TRBV6-5 and TRBJ1-4; 8 nucleotides agree with TRBD1. CDR1 MNHEY and CDR2 SVGAGI come from the germline V gene. V shed 4 bases and J 8 bases; nucleotides not matched to a gene: 9. CDR3 length: 15 residues. CDR3 residues: CASSSTGGEREKLFF. The CDR3 DNA reads as TGTGCCAGCAGTTCTACAGGGGGGGAGAGAGAAAAACTGTTTTTT.

In this sample, this clone turned up a few times. V is TRBV9 and J is TRBJ1-4; D may be TRBD1 (5 bases). Trimming took 6 bases from V and 5 from J, leaving 14 bases between them. The germline V gene encodes CDR1 SGDLS and CDR2 YYNGEE. The length of the CDR3 is 14 residues. The CDR3 loop reads CASTPGGNNEKLFF. CDR3 sequence (DNA): TGTGCCAGCACCCCCGGGGGGAACAATGAAAAACTGTTTTTT. Combining the CDR3 with reference TRBV9 and TRBJ1-4 gives the whole variable domain DSGVTQTPKHLITATGQRVTLRCSPRSGDLSVYWYQQSLDQGLQFLIQYYNGEERAKGNILERFSAQQFPDLHSELNLSSLELGDSALYFCASTPGGNNEKLFFGSGTQLSVL.

This chain connects TRBV4-1 to TRBJ2-5; 10 positions agree with TRBD1. Germline assignment: CDR1 MGHRA and CDR2 YSYEKL. J was trimmed by 5 bases and V by 4 bases; bases with no gene match: 13. The CDR3 has 17 residues. CDR3 DNA: TGCGCCAGCAGCCGAATCGGCGGGACAGGGGATACGGAGACCCAGTACTTC. Its translation is CASSRIGGTGDTETQYF.

The J gene is TRBJ1-4, the V gene TRBV7-8, with 10 nucleotides matching TRBD1. Germline V gives CDR1 SGHVS, CDR2 FQNEAQ. Germline trimming cut 4 bases from V and 8 bases from J; bases unmatched to any gene: 13. CDR3 length: 17 residues. The CDR3: CASSSPGTGVIREKLFF. CDR3 in DNA: TGTGCCAGCAGCTCACCGGGGACAGGGGTGATCCGGGAAAAACTGTTTTTT.

This chain links TRBV4-1 with TRBJ1-5, with TRBD1 matching over 12 bases. V lost 3 bases and J lost 3; bases outside the gene matches: 3. Germline assignment: CDR1 MGHRA and CDR2 YSYEKL. This CDR3 is 16 amino acids long. The DNA of the CDR3 is TGCGCCAGCAGCCACACGGGACAGGGGGCCAATCAGCCCCAGCATTTT. Translated, it gives CASSHTGQGANQPQHF.

A remark on this clone: In the same sample, other DNA sequences code for this CDR3. The chain has TRBV9 and TRBJ1-1, with D maybe TRBD1 (5 bases). This CDR3 region has 13 residues. The V end was cut by 2 bases, the J end by 4 bases, with 9 bases between. Germline lookup yields CDR1 SGDLS and CDR2 YYNGEE. The CDR3 DNA follows: TGTGCCAGCAGCGTCCGGGGGGGCACTGAAGCTTTCTTT. It translates to CASSVRGGTEAFF.

The chain links TRBV21-1 to TRBJ1-6; the table's D gene call, TRBD1, was not cross checked with the DNA. TRBV21-1 corresponds to a pseudogene. The CDR3 is made up of 18 amino acids. In DNA form, the CDR3 reads TGTGCCAGCAGCGCCCGACAGGGCAGGGGGTCCTATAATTCACCCCTCCACTTT. Translating gives CASSARQGRGSYNSPLHF.

This chain connects TRBV9 to TRBJ2-1; TRBD2 might be the D (6 bases). Trimming took 3 bases from V and 1 from J, leaving 14 bases between them. CDR1 and CDR2 from the germline V gene are SGDLS and YYNGEE. This CDR3 contains 16 residues. In nucleotides, the CDR3 is TGTGCCAGCAGCGAGAGTCGGGGGAGGTCCTACAATGAGCAGTTCTTC. Encoded protein: CASSESRGRSYNEQFF. The complete variable domain, with remaining parts taken from reference TRBV9 and TRBJ2-1, reads DSGVTQTPKHLITATGQRVTLRCSPRSGDLSVYWYQQSLDQGLQFLIQYYNGEERAKGNILERFSAQQFPDLHSELNLSSLELGDSALYFCASSESRGRSYNEQFFGPGTRLTVL.

The chain links TRBV12-3 or TRBV12-4 to TRBJ2-1; weak D call: TRBD2 (5 bases). Trimming left V 4 bases short and J 7 bases short, with 11 bases between. The CDR3 has 13 residues. CDR3: CASSWGADNEQFF. The DNA of the CDR3 is TGTGCCAGCAGTTGGGGAGCGGATAATGAGCAGTTCTTC.

The chain joins TRBV6-1 to TRBJ1-5, with TRBD1 matching over 8 bases. Germline lookup yields CDR1 MNHNS and CDR2 SASEGT. The V gene end was trimmed by 3 bases and the J gene end by 3 bases; junction bases not matched to a gene: 4. The CDR3 is made up of 15 amino acids. This chain's CDR3 is CASSEDRANNQPQHF. For the CDR3, the DNA is TGTGCCAGCAGTGAGGACAGGGCGAACAATCAGCCCCAGCATTTT.

Only one count was recorded for this clone. This may be a read error: a much more frequent sequence differs by one nucleotide. J is TRBJ2-1 and V is TRBV9; unclear D gene. Germline assignment: CDR1 SGDLS and CDR2 YYNGEE. The ends were cut back, 4 bases at V and 0 bases at J, with 8 bases in the middle. This CDR3 spans 14 amino acids. Here the CDR3 reads CASSPTGSYNEQFF. For the CDR3, the DNA is TGTGCCAGCAGCCCCACGGGCTCCTACAATGAGCAGTTCTTC.

This chain connects TRBV7-2 to TRBJ2-7; 8 nucleotides agree with TRBD2. There are 15 residues in the CDR3. CDR1 and CDR2 (germline): SGHTA, FQGNSA. V lost 4 bases, J lost 7 bases, and 12 bases stayed unmatched. The CDR3 sequence is CASSSPRGGAWEQYV. The CDR3 nucleotides are TGTGCCAGCAGCTCCCCTCGGGGGGGGGCGTGGGAGCAGTACGTC.

The chain joins TRBV9 to TRBJ2-2; 8 nucleotides match TRBD1. The CDR3 runs to 17 residues. V lost 0 bases, J lost 4 bases, and 8 bases stayed unmatched. Germline V gene lookup returns CDR1 SGDLS and CDR2 YYNGEE. This chain's CDR3 is CASSVATGQGGTGELFF. CDR3 DNA: TGTGCCAGCAGCGTAGCTACAGGACAGGGTGGCACCGGGGAGCTGTTTTTT.

The chain joins TRBV14 to TRBJ2-5; the D gene is possibly TRBD1 (5 bases). The CDR3 runs 18 residues. Germline V gives CDR1 SGHDN, CDR2 FVKESK. The V end was cut by 0 bases, the J end by 1 base, with 18 bases between. CDR3 protein: CASSQDFSGMGIQETQYF. CDR3 nucleotide sequence: TGTGCCAGCAGCCAAGACTTTTCAGGGATGGGGATCCAAGAGACCCAGTACTTC.

A single count supports this clone. V is TRBV19 and J is TRBJ2-5; 7 nucleotides agree with TRBD1. This CDR3 is built from 14 residues. In germline, CDR1 is LNHDA, CDR2 SQIVND (reference sequence). The ends lost 2 bases at V and 2 bases at J; junction bases unmatched: 2. The CDR3 loop is CASSIHRGQETQYF. The DNA for the CDR3 is TGTGCCAGTAGTATACACAGGGGTCAAGAGACCCAGTACTTC.

The chain recombines TRBV6-6 with TRBJ1-2; TRBD1 aligns across 9 bases. Trimming took 6 bases from V and 7 from J; bases not matched to a gene: 12. Germline V lookup: CDR1 MNHNY, CDR2 SVGAGI (reference sequence). This CDR3 has 15 amino acids. CDR3 in DNA: TGTGCCAGCAGGCCCGGGACAGGGTCTTTTGTTGGCTACACCTTC. Protein product: CASRPGTGSFVGYTF.

This chain links TRBV7-2 with TRBJ1-2; the D is unclear. Germline loops: CDR1 SGHTA, CDR2 FQGNSA. The germline V and J ends were trimmed by 2 bases and 5 bases, with 12 bases remaining between them. The CDR3 is 14 residues long. The CDR3 region is CASSLWVEAYGYTF. The CDR3 nucleotides are TGTGCCAGCAGCTTATGGGTCGAGGCTTATGGCTACACCTTC.

V and J are TRBV6-2 or TRBV6-3 and TRBJ2-1; 9 positions match TRBD2. CDR3 length equals 17 residues. The V and J ends lost 0 bases and 3 bases, in that order; junction bases with no gene match: 6. Per the germline V gene, CDR1 is MNHEY and CDR2 is SVGEGT. CDR3 in DNA: TGTGCCAGCAGTTACTCGGACCTAGCGGGAATCTACAATGAGCAGTTCTTC. Its translation: CASSYSDLAGIYNEQFF.

The sample holds many counts of this clone. V and J are TRBV11-2 and TRBJ2-3, with 8 bases that match TRBD2. CDR3 size: 12 residues. Losses at the gene ends were 11 bases for V and 2 bases for J; bases not matched to a gene: 3. CDR1 is SGHAT, CDR2 FQNNGV, per germline. The CDR3 DNA follows: TGTGCCGCGGGGGGCAACACAGATACGCAGTATTTT. It yields the protein CAAGGNTDTQYF.

The table lists this clone with a few counts. The chain carries TRBV11-3 and TRBJ2-1; 8 bases align to TRBD2. Germline V gene lookup returns CDR1 SGHNT and CDR2 YENEEA. The CDR3 contains 17 residues. The junction had 17 bases not matched to a gene; V was cut back by 5 bases and J by 8 bases. The CDR3 nucleotides read TGTGCCAGCAGCCCCCCGTTGGTAGCGGGGTTTAGCGATGAGCAGTTCTTC. Translation gives CASSPPLVAGFSDEQFF.

CDR3 residues: CASSYSGTGGEETQYF. As DNA, the CDR3 is TGTGCCAGCAGTTACTCCGGTACAGGGGGGGAAGAGACCCAGTACTTC. This chain joins TRBV6-5 and TRBJ2-5; a weak D match, TRBD1 (8 bases). The V end lost 0 bases, the J end lost 3 bases, and 14 bases lay between the germline ends. The CDR3 loop spans 16 amino acids. Germline V gives CDR1 MNHEY, CDR2 SVGAGI.

This chain connects TRBV5-6 to TRBJ1-5; maybe TRBD1 (5 bases). The CDR3 runs to 15 residues. The germline gives CDR1 SGHDT, CDR2 YYEEEE. Trimming shortened V by 0 bases and J by 6 bases, and 13 bases separated the two germline ends. The CDR3 is CASSLAARVGQPQHF. CDR3 in DNA: TGTGCCAGCAGCTTGGCGGCCAGGGTTGGTCAGCCCCAGCATTTT.